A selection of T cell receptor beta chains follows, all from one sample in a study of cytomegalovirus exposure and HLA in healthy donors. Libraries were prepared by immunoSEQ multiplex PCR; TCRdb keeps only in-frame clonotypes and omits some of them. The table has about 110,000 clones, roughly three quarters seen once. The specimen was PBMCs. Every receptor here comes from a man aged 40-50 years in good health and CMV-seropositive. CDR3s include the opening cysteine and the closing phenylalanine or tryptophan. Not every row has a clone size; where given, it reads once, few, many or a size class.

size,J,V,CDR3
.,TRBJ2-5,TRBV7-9,CASSLEAGGAGETQYF
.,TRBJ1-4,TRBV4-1,CASSAVGPLGEKLFF
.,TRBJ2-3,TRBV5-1,CASSPRLAGALTDTQYF
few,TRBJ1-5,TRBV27,CASSLSGGPGQPQHF
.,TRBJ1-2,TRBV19,CASSLGMGQGARYGYTF
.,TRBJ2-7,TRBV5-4,CASSFETGSYEQYF
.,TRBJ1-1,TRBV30,CAWTTGATAEAFF
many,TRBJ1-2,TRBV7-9,CASGGDRGDGYTF
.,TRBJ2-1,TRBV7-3,CASSSKPLSGRVYNEQFF
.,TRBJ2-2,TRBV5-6,CASSVTGGTNTGELFF
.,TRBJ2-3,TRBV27,CASSLSASRGDTQYF
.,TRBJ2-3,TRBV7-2,CASSLGAGGLPDTQYF
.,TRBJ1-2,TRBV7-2,CASSDRGLYGYTF
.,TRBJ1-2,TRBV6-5,CASSYSGTEYGYTF
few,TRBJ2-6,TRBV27,CASSSIDSPSGANVLTF
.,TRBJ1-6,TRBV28,CASKVRVYGSPLHF
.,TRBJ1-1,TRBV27,CASSLSRVSGTEAFF
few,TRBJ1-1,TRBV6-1,CASSEFGVANTEAFF
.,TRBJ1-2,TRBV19,CASRTPWGQGKDGYTF
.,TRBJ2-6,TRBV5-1,CASSLAGLQGSGANVLTF
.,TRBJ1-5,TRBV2,CASGDRQPQHF
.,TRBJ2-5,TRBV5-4,CASSYGQGETQYF
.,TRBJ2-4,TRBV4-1,CASSQRGLLAKNIQYF
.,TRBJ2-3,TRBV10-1,CASSGTGSSGSRYGTDTQYF
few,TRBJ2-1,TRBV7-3,CASSQGQASNNEQFF
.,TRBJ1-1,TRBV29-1,CSVEDVGGLPNTEAFF
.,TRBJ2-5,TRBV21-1,CASSKVTGEQETQYF
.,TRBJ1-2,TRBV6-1,CASSDGDSTFYGYTF
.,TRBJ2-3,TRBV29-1,CSGLAGVDTQYF
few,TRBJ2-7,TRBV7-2,CASSLDSGGSYEQYF
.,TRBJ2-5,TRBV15,CATSRDSGVQETQYF
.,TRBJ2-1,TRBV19,CASRLAGVNEQFF
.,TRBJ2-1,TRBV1,CTRGQGVHNEQFF
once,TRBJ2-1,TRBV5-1,CASSGTSGSSYNEQFF
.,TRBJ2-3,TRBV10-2,CASSDLSTRTDTQYF
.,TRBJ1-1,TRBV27,CASSLGQGNTEAFF
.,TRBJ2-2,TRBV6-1,CASLRTVNTGELFF
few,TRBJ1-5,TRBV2,CASRSGTGNQPQHF
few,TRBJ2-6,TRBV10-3,CAISERGRTGANVLTF
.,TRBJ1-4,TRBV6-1,CASSEFGRPTNEKLFF
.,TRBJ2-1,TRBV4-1,CASSQDPLADDEQFF
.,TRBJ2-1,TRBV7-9,CASTEWREDDEQFF
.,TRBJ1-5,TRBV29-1,CSVGQGDNQPQHF
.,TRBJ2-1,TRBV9,CASSTRGTDNEQFF
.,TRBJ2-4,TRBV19,CASIPGTADIQYF
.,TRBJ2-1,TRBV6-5,CASSLAGTPYNEQFF
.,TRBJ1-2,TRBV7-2,CASVMTSNYGYTF
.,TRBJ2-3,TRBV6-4,CASSPGQGATDTQYF
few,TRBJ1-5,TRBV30,CAWSTGQGLRNQPQHF
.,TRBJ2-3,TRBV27,CASSSRISSTDTQYF